The source of this T cell receptor beta chain is a study of OX40 agonist ivuxolimab in advanced cancers. Study observations and caveats: It was not determined which antigens were specifically recognized by the peripheral T cells that had undergone clonal expansion. Expanded clones tended on average to be more numerous among CD8+ T cells than CD4+. Clonal expansion in partial responders at 0.1-3.0 mg/kg ranked among the lowest.

As to this clone: Its antigen remains unidentified.

Trimming took off 1 base at V and 12 bases at J, with 19 bases between the two ends. Germline CDR1 reads SGHDT; CDR2 reads YYEEEE. There are 14 residues in the CDR3. The method was immunoSEQ multiplex PCR; TCRdb's version includes in-frame clones alone and lacks a portion of them. The sample includes around 71,000 clones, around four fifths of them seen just once. The chain carries TRBV5-6 and TRBJ1-2; D is undetermined. The material was CD4+ or CD8+ T cells sorted from blood, obtained in a trial of the OX40 agonist ivuxolimab. This sequence was found in an adult with an advanced solid tumor such as melanoma, head and neck, liver or kidney cancer. The CDR3 region is CASSLRVRAGVDTF. Written as DNA, the CDR3 is TGTGCCAGCAGCTTGAGGGTGAGGGCCGGAGTAGACACCTTC.